These 14 T cell receptor beta chains came from one sample sequenced in a study of blood T cell repertoires in COVID-19. Here immunoSEQ multiplex PCR was the method, and the copy in TCRdb shows in-frame clones only, minus some. The sample holds over 200,000 clones, roughly 90% seen once. Sequencing used peripheral blood. These receptors were collected from a human donor in a cohort sampled during active COVID-19.

V gene TRBV7-6 combines with J gene TRBJ1-1, with unresolved D. Germline-derived CDR1 and CDR2 are SGHVS and FNYEAQ. This CDR3 region has 14 residues. V was cut by 2 bases and J by 0 bases, with 7 bases left in between. CDR3 in amino acids: CASSLNRLNTEAFF. As DNA, the CDR3 is TGTGCCAGCAGCTTAAACAGACTGAACACTGAAGCTTTCTTT.

The chain links TRBV5-1 to TRBJ2-2, with 7 bases aligning to TRBD1. Germline assignment: CDR1 SGHRS and CDR2 YFSETQ. The junction had 7 bases not matched to a gene; V was cut back by 4 bases and J by 4 bases. This CDR3 has 15 amino acids. CDR3 amino acids: CASSTDRVATGELFF. The DNA for the CDR3 is TGCGCCAGCAGCACCGACAGGGTCGCCACCGGGGAGCTGTTTTTT.

This chain joins TRBV9 and TRBJ1-6, with D maybe TRBD1 (5 bases). CDR3 length: 17 amino acids. CDR1 and CDR2 (germline): SGDLS, YYNGEE. Trimming took 3 bases from V and 1 from J, leaving 14 bases between them. Here the CDR3 reads CASSAPSGGSYNSPLHF. The CDR3 nucleotides are TGTGCCAGCAGCGCCCCTAGTGGGGGGTCCTATAATTCACCCCTCCACTTT.

The J gene is TRBJ2-7, the V gene TRBV3-1 (or the pseudogene TRBV3-2); D is possibly TRBD2 (6 bases). This CDR3 comprises 15 residues. The V end was cut by 0 bases, the J end by 4 bases, with 13 bases between. The germline CDR1 and CDR2 sequences are LGHDT and YNNKEL (reference sequence). The DNA of the CDR3 is TGTGCCAGCAGCCAAGAGCGGGGCAGAGCTTACGAGCAGTACTTC. Translation: CASSQERGRAYEQYF.

The rearrangement links TRBV30 to TRBJ1-2; D perhaps matches TRBD1 (5 bases). CDR3 length equals 16 residues. Trimming took 5 bases from V and 3 from J, leaving 22 bases between them. The germline V gene has CDR1 GTSNPN and CDR2 SVGIG (reference sequence). This CDR3 is CAWGGVTRERDYGYTF. Written as DNA, the CDR3 is TGTGCCTGGGGGGGGGTGACTAGGGAAAGGGACTATGGCTACACCTTC.

This clone turned up a few times. V is TRBV14 and J is TRBJ2-6; D is ambiguous. The V end was cut by 2 bases, the J end by 2 bases, with 4 bases between. The germline gives CDR1 SGHDN, CDR2 FVKESK. The CDR3 is 14 residues long. CDR3 nucleotides: TGTGCCAGCAGCCAATCGGCTGGGGCCAACGTCCTGACTTTC. It translates to CASSQSAGANVLTF.

The genes are TRBV6-5 and TRBJ2-6, with D maybe TRBD2 (6 bases). Germline V gene sequence: CDR1 MNHEY, CDR2 SVGAGI. The CDR3 length is 15 residues. V lost 8 bases, J lost 0 bases, and 11 bases lay in between. Here the CDR3 DNA reads TGTGCCAGCGGGCGGGATGTCTCTGGGGCCAACGTCCTGACTTTC. Its translation: CASGRDVSGANVLTF.

The genes are TRBV7-9 and TRBJ2-3, with 9 bases matching TRBD2. The CDR3 totals 18 residues. Trimming cost V 5 bases and J 0 bases; bases outside gene matches: 12. Looked up from germline, CDR1 is SEHNR and CDR2 is FQNEAQ (reference sequence). Written as DNA, the CDR3 is TGTGCCAGCAGCCCCCGGGGCGGGAGGGCCTACAGCACAGATACGCAGTATTTT. It is translated as CASSPRGGRAYSTDTQYF.

This clone turned up a few times. The chain joins TRBV5-1 to TRBJ1-1, with unresolved D. The CDR3 is 13 amino acids. V lost 4 bases and J 7 bases, leaving 14 bases between the germline ends. Germline V lookup: CDR1 SGHRS, CDR2 YFSETQ. The CDR3 DNA is TGCGCCAGCAGCCCGCCGTTAGTGAATGAAGCTTTCTTT. Translated, it gives CASSPPLVNEAFF.

This clone was counted only a few times. The CDR3 protein is CASSPQDRGAFF. CDR3 DNA: TGTGCCAGTAGTCCCCAGGACAGGGGAGCTTTCTTT. The gene calls are TRBV19 and TRBJ1-1; 9 nucleotides agree with TRBD1. CDR1 and CDR2 from the germline V gene are LNHDA and SQIVND (reference sequence). The V segment lost 5 bases and the J segment 10 bases; nucleotides outside the gene matches: 5. The CDR3 extends over 12 amino acids.

The count of this clone is one. The chain recombines TRBV7-3 with TRBJ2-2, with 9 bases identical to TRBD2. Germline V gives CDR1 SGHTA, CDR2 FQGTGA. V lost 5 bases, J lost 9 bases, and 13 bases stayed unmatched. The CDR3 has 16 residues. Here the CDR3 DNA reads TGTGCCAGCAGCCCCGACGGCGGGAGGGCCTACCGGGAGCTGTTTTTT. Translation gives CASSPDGGRAYRELFF.

This clone appeared a few times. The CDR3 region is CASSSLPGGYTF. DNA for the CDR3: TGTGCCAGCAGCTCCCTCCCGGGAGGGTACACCTTC. V gene TRBV5-6 combines with J gene TRBJ1-2; D unclear. The V end was cut by 3 bases, the J end by 11 bases, with 14 bases between. Germline CDR1 SGHDT, CDR2 YYEEEE. The CDR3 runs 12 residues.

This clone was recorded only once. This rearrangement joins TRBV7-6 to TRBJ1-4; D not certain. From germline, CDR1 is SGHVS and CDR2 FNYEAQ. This CDR3 has 15 amino acids. Trimming removed 2 bases at V and 8 bases at J, with 15 bases between. In DNA, the CDR3 is TGTGCCAGCAGCTTATCTAACGGGGAACGGGAAAAACTGTTTTTT. Translating it yields CASSLSNGEREKLFF.

The V gene is TRBV13, the J gene TRBJ1-1; D is undetermined. CDR3 length equals 13 residues. Germline lookup yields CDR1 PRHDT and CDR2 FYEKMQ (reference sequence). The germline V and J ends were trimmed by 0 bases and 5 bases, with 7 bases remaining between them. Here the CDR3 DNA reads TGTGCCAGCAGCTTAGGAACACTAACTGAAGCTTTCTTT. Amino acids: CASSLGTLTEAFF.